This record concerns one TCR beta chain sequence. Antigen specificity is unknown. CDR3 length: 15 amino acids. V was pared by 8 bases and J by 0 bases, with 4 bases of the junction left unmatched. Germline CDR1 is SNHLY and CDR2 is FYNNEI. The data derive from a study of cytomegalovirus exposure and HLA in healthy donors. The wider study: There were 70 million to 95 million unique TCRs (from HLA-typed donors) in an early data release. Regarding the study as a whole: In vitro confirmation showed three CMV-associated chains to be CMV antigen specific. It was assumed in the presence/absence analyses that sequencing depth was roughly uniform across donors.

PCR was performed using 60 Vbeta and 13 Jbeta primers. Original processing methods: There were tens of millions of unique TCR beta chains by a later count, and 10 million to 12 million of them were shared. Some clones are missing from TCRdb's copy, which holds only in-frame ones; the method was immunoSEQ multiplex PCR. V and J calls and clone size are copied from that table; D and trimming were computed from the DNA. This table has about 130,000 clones, about two thirds appearing once. The sample was PBMCs. This rearrangement joins TRBV2 to TRBJ1-5; TRBD1 aligns across 10 bases. The receptor comes from a young man in good health and CMV-seronegative. This chain's CDR3 is CASHRTGGSNQPQHF. The CDR3, as DNA: TGTGCCAGCCATCGGACAGGGGGTAGCAATCAGCCCCAGCATTTT.